The 18 T cell receptor beta chains below were found in one sample sequenced in a study of T cell responses to AZD1222 COVID-19 vaccine. Repertoires were generated with immunoSEQ multiplex PCR, while TCRdb's copy carries only in-frame clones and drops some. The repertoire holds over 95,000 clones, with 85% to 90% as singletons. The sample consisted of peripheral blood, taken on day 0 of AZD1222 vaccination. Receptors originate from an adult in good health.

The chain has TRBV5-1 and TRBJ1-2, with 7 bases identical to TRBD1. Germline CDR1 SGHRS, CDR2 YFSETQ. The trim removed 2 bases at V and 10 bases at J, leaving 11 bases unmatched. This CDR3 has 14 residues. CDR3 DNA sequence: TGCGCCAGCAGCTTCCGCACAGGGGTTATGGACTACACCTTC. Translated: CASSFRTGVMDYTF.

The V and J genes are TRBV3-1 (or the pseudogene TRBV3-2) and TRBJ2-7; TRBD2 aligns across 9 bases. V lost 3 bases and J lost 3; bases outside the gene matches: 6. Germline V gene data show CDR1 as LGHDT and CDR2 as YNNKEL (reference sequence). This CDR3 has 15 amino acids. The CDR3 bases are TGTGCCAGCAGCCAGGCGGGGACTAGCAGCTACGAGCAGTACTTC. It codes for CASSQAGTSSYEQYF.

The genes are TRBV7-9 and TRBJ2-2, with TRBD2 matching 9 bases. CDR3 length: 17 amino acids. J was trimmed by 6 bases and V by 2 bases; bases with no gene match: 10. The germline gives CDR1 SEHNR, CDR2 FQNEAQ (reference sequence). CDR3 bases: TGTGCCAGCAGCTTAAGCCGCCTAGCGGGATTTTCCGGGGAGCTGTTTTTT. Translated: CASSLSRLAGFSGELFF.

The genes are TRBV7-6 and TRBJ2-2; D unresolved. Deletions cut 1 base from V and 2 bases from J, with 8 bases between. The CDR3 extends over 15 amino acids. The germline V gene has CDR1 SGHVS and CDR2 FNYEAQ. CDR3 DNA: TGTGCCAGCAGCTTAGTCCCCCTAAACACCGGGGAGCTGTTTTTT. As protein: CASSLVPLNTGELFF. The full variable domain, completed using reference TRBV7-6 and TRBJ2-2, is GAGVSQSPRYKVTKRGQDVALRCDPISGHVSLYWYRQALGQGPEFLTYFNYEAQQDKSGLPNDRFSAERPEGSISTLTIQRTEQRDSAMYRCASSLVPLNTGELFFGEGSRLTVL.

J is TRBJ1-5 and V is TRBV6-5; possibly TRBD1 for D (5 bases). Trimming pared 7 bases from V and 5 bases from J, leaving 18 bases between. Germline V CDR1 and CDR2: MNHEY, SVGAGI. The CDR3 totals 15 residues. As DNA, the CDR3 is TGTGCCAGCACCCCTGTTCAGGGAGCTCATCAGCCCCAGCATTTT. This codes for CASTPVQGAHQPQHF.

The V and J genes are TRBV7-2 and TRBJ1-1; D might be TRBD1 (5 bases). Per the germline V gene, CDR1 is SGHTA and CDR2 is FQGNSA. The germline V and J ends were trimmed by 1 base and 14 bases, with 20 bases remaining between them. This CDR3 comprises 14 residues. The CDR3 protein is CASSLGRTMPIDFF. The CDR3 nucleotides read TGTGCCAGCAGCTTAGGACGGACAATGCCGATTGACTTCTTT.

The V and J genes are TRBV7-6 and TRBJ2-7; no reliable D call. The germline V gene encodes CDR1 SGHVS and CDR2 FNYEAQ. V was clipped by 1 base and J by 0 bases, with 10 bases between them. This CDR3 spans 15 amino acids. The CDR3 spells CASSLVAGSSYEQYF. DNA of the CDR3: TGTGCCAGCAGCTTAGTTGCAGGAAGCTCCTACGAGCAGTACTTC.

This clone appeared a single time. CDR3 in amino acids: CASSHDSLPREINQPQHF. The CDR3 DNA reads TGTGCCAGCAGTCACGATTCCTTACCCCGGGAGATTAATCAGCCCCAGCATTTT. This rearrangement joins TRBV7-8 to TRBJ1-5; D not resolved. CDR3 length equals 18 residues. The germline V gene encodes CDR1 SGHVS and CDR2 FQNEAQ. V lost 6 bases, J lost 4 bases, and 25 bases lay in between. The variable domain in full, with the rest retrieved from reference TRBV7-8 and TRBJ1-5, is GAGVSQSPRYKVAKRGQDVALRCDPISGHVSLFWYQQALGQGPEFLTYFQNEAQLDKSGLPSDRFFAERPEGSVSTLKIQRTQQEDSAVYLCASSHDSLPREINQPQHFGDGTRLSIL.

V and J are TRBV6-5 and TRBJ1-6; 7 positions match TRBD1. J gave up 10 bases and V 5 bases, and 8 bases lay outside the gene matches. Germline loops: CDR1 MNHEY, CDR2 SVGAGI. The CDR3 contains 14 residues. The CDR3 loop reads CASSPRQGQSPLHF. DNA of the CDR3: TGTGCCAGCAGTCCCCGACAGGGACAGTCACCCCTCCACTTT.

This clone was observed once. The CDR3 spells CASSLAGGTGELFF. In nucleotides, the CDR3 is TGTGCCAGCAGCTTAGCGGGAGGCACCGGGGAGCTGTTTTTT. The V and J genes are TRBV7-9 and TRBJ2-2; a possible D gene is TRBD2 (6 bases). The V end was cut by 0 bases, the J end by 4 bases, with 6 bases between. Looked up from germline, CDR1 is SEHNR and CDR2 is FQNEAQ (reference sequence). The CDR3 contains 14 residues.

The chain joins TRBV2 to TRBJ2-3; 7 bases are shared with TRBD1. Germline CDR1 SNHLY, CDR2 FYNNEI. J was trimmed by 1 base and V by 6 bases; bases with no gene match: 7. The CDR3 extends over 15 amino acids. The DNA for the CDR3 is TGTGCCAGCAGCGCGGACAGGACTCGCACAGATACGCAGTATTTT. Translating gives CASSADRTRTDTQYF.

For this clone: At the DNA level, this CDR3 is encoded by other sequences in the same sample as well. The rearrangement uses TRBV7-2 and TRBJ2-7; D call uncertain. The V gene's germline CDR1 is SGHTA and CDR2 FQGNSA. The CDR3 spans 12 residues. The V and J ends lost 5 bases and 1 base respectively, with 6 bases between them. The CDR3 loop reads CASSPGSYEQYF. In DNA form, the CDR3 reads TGTGCCAGCAGCCCCGGATCCTACGAGCAGTACTTC.

The V and J genes are TRBV5-1 and TRBJ1-4, with D possibly being TRBD1 (6 bases). The CDR3 has 14 residues. Germline V gene lookup returns CDR1 SGHRS and CDR2 YFSETQ. V was trimmed by 4 bases and J by 5 bases, leaving 12 bases between them. The CDR3 reads CASSPGAQNEKLFF. Here the CDR3 DNA reads TGCGCCAGCAGCCCAGGGGCGCAGAATGAAAAACTGTTTTTT.

V gene TRBV7-9 combines with J gene TRBJ1-4; unclear D gene. CDR3 size: 17 residues. Germline V gives CDR1 SEHNR, CDR2 FQNEAQ (reference sequence). Trimming took 5 bases from V and 0 from J, leaving 16 bases between them. DNA of the CDR3: TGTGCCAGCAGCGAACCCCGAGACCAATCAACTAATGAAAAACTGTTTTTT. Amino acids: CASSEPRDQSTNEKLFF.

This clone was counted only a few times. CDR3 loop: CASSEAYGYNQPQHF. The CDR3 coding sequence is TGTGCCAGCAGTGAAGCCTACGGCTACAATCAGCCCCAGCATTTT. V and J are TRBV6-1 and TRBJ1-5, with D unresolved. This CDR3 comprises 15 residues. The V and J ends lost 0 bases and 3 bases respectively, with 9 bases between them. Per the germline V gene, CDR1 is MNHNS and CDR2 is SASEGT.

The V and J genes are TRBV19 and TRBJ2-2; D gene ambiguous. This CDR3 is built from 15 residues. Per the germline V gene, CDR1 is LNHDA and CDR2 is SQIVND (reference sequence). The V and J ends lost 3 bases and 5 bases respectively, with 13 bases between them. CDR3 DNA: TGTGCCAGTAGTATCCGGCAATCGGGTACCGGGGAGCTGTTTTTT. This translates into CASSIRQSGTGELFF. Filled out from reference TRBV19 and TRBJ2-2, the complete variable domain reads DGGITQSPKYLFRKEGQNVTLSCEQNLNHDAMYWYRQDPGQGLRLIYYSQIVNDFQKGDIAEGYSVSREKKESFPLTVTSAQKNPTAFYLCASSIRQSGTGELFFGEGSRLTVL.

The chain couples TRBV18 to TRBJ2-7, with D uncertain. CDR3 length equals 13 residues. The germline gives CDR1 KGHSH, CDR2 LQKENI. The V end was cut by 2 bases, the J end by 4 bases, with 9 bases between. The CDR3 loop is CASSPYQEYEQYF. As DNA, the CDR3 is TGTGCCAGCTCACCATACCAGGAGTACGAGCAGTACTTC.

The J gene is TRBJ1-4, the V gene TRBV28; the D is unclear. The CDR3 extends over 14 amino acids. Trimming shortened V by 5 bases and J by 4 bases, and 11 bases separated the two germline ends. Germline values: CDR1 MDHEN, CDR2 SYDVKM. As DNA, the CDR3 is TGTGCCAGCAGTCCTCAGAGGATTAATGAAAAACTGTTTTTT. This codes for CASSPQRINEKLFF.